This record concerns one T cell receptor beta chain sequence. Its specificity is unknown. The CDR3 extends over 12 amino acids. The V end was cut by 6 bases, the J end by 8 bases, with 13 bases between. The germline V gene has CDR1 MNHEY and CDR2 SVGAGI. Combining a sample-barcoded 5' primer with a J-beta primer mix, a second PCR ran for about 7 to 11 cycles. TCRdb independently ran MiXCR on the 5' RACE reads; one entry per CDR3 protein. The sample has roughly 2 million distinct CDR3 sequences; 49% are singletons. The record originates from a study of blood T cells in healthy people across ages. Broader study findings: In long-lived donors, naive CD4+ cell counts and diversity exceeded those of aged donors.

The chain employs TRBV6-5 and TRBJ1-2; D is uncertain. The sample comprised blood. The sequence derives from a woman aged 40-49 years in good health. This chain's CDR3 is CASREGVEGYTF. The DNA of the CDR3 is TGTGCCAGCAGGGAGGGTGTGGAGGGCTACACCTTC.